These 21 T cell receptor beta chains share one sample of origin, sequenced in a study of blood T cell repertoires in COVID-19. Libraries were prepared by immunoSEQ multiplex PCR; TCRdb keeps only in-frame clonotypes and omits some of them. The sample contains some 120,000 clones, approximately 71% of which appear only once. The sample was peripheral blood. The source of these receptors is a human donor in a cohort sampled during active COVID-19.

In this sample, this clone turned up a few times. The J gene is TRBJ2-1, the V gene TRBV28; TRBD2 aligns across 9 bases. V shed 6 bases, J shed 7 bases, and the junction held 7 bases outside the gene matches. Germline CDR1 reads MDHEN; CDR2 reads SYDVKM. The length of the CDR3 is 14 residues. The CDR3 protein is CASSRGLALNEQFF. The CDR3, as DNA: TGTGCCAGCAGCCGCGGACTAGCGCTTAATGAGCAGTTCTTC.

CDR3 sequence: CASSLELAGDNEQFF. The CDR3, as DNA: TGCGCCAGCAGCTTGGAACTAGCGGGAGACAATGAGCAGTTCTTC. The chain employs TRBV5-1 and TRBJ2-1; 11 bases are a match to TRBD2. Germline V CDR1 and CDR2: SGHRS, YFSETQ. The V segment lost 0 bases and the J segment 5 bases; nucleotides outside the gene matches: 1. The CDR3 covers 15 residues.

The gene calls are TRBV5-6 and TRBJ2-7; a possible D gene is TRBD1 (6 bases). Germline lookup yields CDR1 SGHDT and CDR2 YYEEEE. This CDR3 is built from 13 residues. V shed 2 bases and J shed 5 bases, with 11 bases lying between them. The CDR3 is CASSLQGPHEQYF. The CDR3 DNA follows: TGTGCCAGCAGCTTACAGGGTCCCCACGAGCAGTACTTC.

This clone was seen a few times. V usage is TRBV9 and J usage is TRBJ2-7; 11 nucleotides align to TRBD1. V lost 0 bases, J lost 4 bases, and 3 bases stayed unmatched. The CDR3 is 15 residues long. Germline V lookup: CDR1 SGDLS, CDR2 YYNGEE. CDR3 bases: TGTGCCAGCAGCGTAGGCTGGGACAGGGGGTACGAGCAGTACTTC. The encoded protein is CASSVGWDRGYEQYF.

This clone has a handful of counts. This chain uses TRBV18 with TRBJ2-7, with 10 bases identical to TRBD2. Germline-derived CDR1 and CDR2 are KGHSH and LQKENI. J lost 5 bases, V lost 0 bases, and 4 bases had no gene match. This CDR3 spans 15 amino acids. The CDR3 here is CASSPPSLAGDEQYF. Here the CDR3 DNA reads TGTGCCAGCTCACCACCGAGCCTAGCGGGAGACGAGCAGTACTTC.

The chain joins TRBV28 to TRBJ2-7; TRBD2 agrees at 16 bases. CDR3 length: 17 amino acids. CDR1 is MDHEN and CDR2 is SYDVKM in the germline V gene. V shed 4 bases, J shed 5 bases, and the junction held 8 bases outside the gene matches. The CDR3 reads CASSSSPGLAGGNEQYF. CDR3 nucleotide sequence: TGTGCCAGCAGTTCCTCACCGGGACTAGCGGGAGGGAACGAGCAGTACTTC.

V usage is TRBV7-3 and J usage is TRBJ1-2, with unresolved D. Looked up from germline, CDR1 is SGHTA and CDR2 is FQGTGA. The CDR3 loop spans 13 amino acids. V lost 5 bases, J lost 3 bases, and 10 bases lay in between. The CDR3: CASSLTADYGYTF. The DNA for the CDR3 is TGTGCCAGCAGCCTCACAGCTGACTATGGCTACACCTTC.

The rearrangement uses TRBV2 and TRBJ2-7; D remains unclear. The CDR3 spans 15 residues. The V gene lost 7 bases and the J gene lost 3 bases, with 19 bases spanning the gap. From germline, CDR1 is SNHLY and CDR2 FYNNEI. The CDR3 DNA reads TGTGCCAGCATCTCTCGAGGTATTACATTCTACGAGCAGTACTTC. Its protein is CASISRGITFYEQYF. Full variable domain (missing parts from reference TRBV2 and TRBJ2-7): EPEVTQTPSHQVTQMGQEVILRCVPISNHLYFYWYRQILGQKVEFLVSFYNNEISEKSEIFDDQFSVERPDGSNFTLKIRSTKLEDSAMYFCASISRGITFYEQYFGPGTRLTVT.

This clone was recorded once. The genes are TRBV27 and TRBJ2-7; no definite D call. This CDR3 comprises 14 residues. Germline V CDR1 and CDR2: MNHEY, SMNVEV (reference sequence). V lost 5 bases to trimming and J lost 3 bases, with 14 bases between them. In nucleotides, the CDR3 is TGTGCCAGCAGTCCACACCCCCCAGGCTACGAGCAGTACTTC. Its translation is CASSPHPPGYEQYF.

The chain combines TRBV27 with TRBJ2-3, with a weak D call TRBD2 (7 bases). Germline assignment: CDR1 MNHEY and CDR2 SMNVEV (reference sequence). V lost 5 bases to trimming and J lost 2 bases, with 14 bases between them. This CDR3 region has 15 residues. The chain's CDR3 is CASSQWGGDTDTQYF. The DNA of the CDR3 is TGTGCCAGCAGTCAGTGGGGGGGCGACACAGATACGCAGTATTTT.

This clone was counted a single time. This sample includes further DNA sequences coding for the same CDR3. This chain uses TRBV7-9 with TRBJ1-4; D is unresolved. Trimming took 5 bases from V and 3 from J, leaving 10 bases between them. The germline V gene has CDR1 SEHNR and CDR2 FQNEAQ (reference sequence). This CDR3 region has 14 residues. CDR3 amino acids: CASSLRGSNEKLFF. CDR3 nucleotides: TGTGCCAGCAGCCTGAGAGGGTCTAATGAAAAACTGTTTTTT.

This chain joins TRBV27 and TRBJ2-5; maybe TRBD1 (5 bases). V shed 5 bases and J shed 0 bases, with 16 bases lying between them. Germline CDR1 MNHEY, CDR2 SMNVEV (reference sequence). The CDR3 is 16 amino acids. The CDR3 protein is CASSGVQADHQETQYF. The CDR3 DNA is TGTGCCAGCAGTGGGGTACAGGCCGATCACCAAGAGACCCAGTACTTC.

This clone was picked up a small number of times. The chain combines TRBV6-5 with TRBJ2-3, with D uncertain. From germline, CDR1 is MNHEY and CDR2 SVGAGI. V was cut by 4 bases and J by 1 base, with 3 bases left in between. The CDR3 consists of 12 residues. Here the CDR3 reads CASSSGTDTQYF. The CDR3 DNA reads TGTGCCAGCAGTTCAGGCACAGATACGCAGTATTTT.

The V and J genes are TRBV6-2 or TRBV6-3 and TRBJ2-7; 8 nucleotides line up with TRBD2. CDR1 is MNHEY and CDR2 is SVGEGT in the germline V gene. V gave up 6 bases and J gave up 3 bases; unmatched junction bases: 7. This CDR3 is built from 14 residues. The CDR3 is CASSPTAGVYEQYF. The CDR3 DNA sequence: TGTGCCAGCAGCCCCACAGCGGGGGTCTACGAGCAGTACTTC.

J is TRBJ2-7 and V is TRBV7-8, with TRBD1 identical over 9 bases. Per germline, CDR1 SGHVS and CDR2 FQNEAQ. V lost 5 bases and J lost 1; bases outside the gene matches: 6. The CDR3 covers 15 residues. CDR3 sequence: CASSGRDRESYEQYF. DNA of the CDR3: TGTGCCAGCAGCGGCCGGGACAGGGAATCCTACGAGCAGTACTTC.

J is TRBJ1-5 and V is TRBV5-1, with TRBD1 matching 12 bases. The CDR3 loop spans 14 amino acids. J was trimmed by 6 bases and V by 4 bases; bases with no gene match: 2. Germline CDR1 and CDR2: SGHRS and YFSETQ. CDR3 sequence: CASSLGQGAQPQHF. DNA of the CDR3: TGCGCCAGCAGCCTGGGACAGGGGGCTCAGCCCCAGCATTTT.

The CDR3 DNA follows: TGCGCCAGCAGCTTGGAGCGCCAGGGGAACTCACCCCTCCACTTT. This gives the protein CASSLERQGNSPLHF. The chain combines TRBV5-1 with TRBJ1-6; the D gene is possibly TRBD1 (6 bases). The CDR3 totals 15 residues. The ends were cut back, 0 bases at V and 10 bases at J, with 14 bases in the middle. CDR1 and CDR2 (germline): SGHRS, YFSETQ.

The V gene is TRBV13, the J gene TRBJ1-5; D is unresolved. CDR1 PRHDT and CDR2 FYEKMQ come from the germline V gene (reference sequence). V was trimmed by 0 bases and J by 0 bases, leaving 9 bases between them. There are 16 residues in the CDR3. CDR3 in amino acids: CASSLGAGHSNQPQHF. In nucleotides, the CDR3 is TGTGCCAGCAGCTTAGGGGCAGGTCATAGCAATCAGCCCCAGCATTTT.

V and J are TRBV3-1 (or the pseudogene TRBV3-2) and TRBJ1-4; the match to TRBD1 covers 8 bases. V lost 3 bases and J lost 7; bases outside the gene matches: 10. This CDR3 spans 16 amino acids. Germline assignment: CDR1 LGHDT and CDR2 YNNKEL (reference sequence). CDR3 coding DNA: TGTGCCAGCAGCCAGGCCCAGGACAGGGATTCTGAAAAACTGTTTTTT. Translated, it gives CASSQAQDRDSEKLFF.

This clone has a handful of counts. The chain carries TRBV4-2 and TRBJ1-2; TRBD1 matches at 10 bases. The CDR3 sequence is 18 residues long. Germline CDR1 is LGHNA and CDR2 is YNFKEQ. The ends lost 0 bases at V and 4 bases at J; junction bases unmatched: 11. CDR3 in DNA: TGTGCCAGCAGCCAAGATCACGCGGACAGGGGGGTTTTCTATGGCTACACCTTC. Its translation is CASSQDHADRGVFYGYTF.

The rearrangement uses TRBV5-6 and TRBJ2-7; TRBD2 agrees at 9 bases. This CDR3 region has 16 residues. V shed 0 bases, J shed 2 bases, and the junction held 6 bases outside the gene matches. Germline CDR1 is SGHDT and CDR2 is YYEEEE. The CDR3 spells CASSLEISGRTYEQYF. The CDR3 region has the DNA TGTGCCAGCAGCTTGGAGATTAGCGGGAGAACCTACGAGCAGTACTTC. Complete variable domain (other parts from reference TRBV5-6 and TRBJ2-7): DAGVTQSPTHLIKTRGQQVTLRCSPKSGHDTVSWYQQALGQGPQFIFQYYEEEERQRGNFPDRFSGHQFPNYSSELNVNALLLGDSALYLCASSLEISGRTYEQYFGPGTRLTVT.